The next 7 T cell receptor beta chains were all read from a single sample in a study of blood T cell repertoires in COVID-19. Data came from immunoSEQ multiplex PCR; TCRdb stores just in-frame clones and leaves some out. The sample holds about 270,000 clones, 80% to 90% seen once. The specimen was PBMCs or T cells enriched from blood (not recorded which). The receptor source for this set is a woman under 30 who had recovered from COVID-19.

The rearrangement links TRBV6-6 to TRBJ2-1; TRBD2 matches at 15 bases. The CDR3 has 15 amino acids. The trim removed 7 bases at V and 6 bases at J, leaving 4 bases unmatched. Germline V gene lookup returns CDR1 MNHNY and CDR2 SVGAGI (reference sequence). This chain's CDR3 is CASNGLAGGVNEQFF. CDR3 nucleotide sequence: TGTGCCAGCAACGGACTAGCGGGGGGGGTCAATGAGCAGTTCTTC.

The chain recombines TRBV4-1 with TRBJ2-3; TRBD1 agrees at 10 bases. The CDR3 has 16 residues. The germline V gene encodes CDR1 MGHRA and CDR2 YSYEKL. J gave up 4 bases and V 4 bases, and 8 bases lay outside the gene matches. For the CDR3, the DNA is TGCGCCAGCAGCCCACGGACAGGGGGGCCGTCAGATACGCAGTATTTT. It encodes CASSPRTGGPSDTQYF.

The chain has TRBV5-1 and TRBJ2-5, with 8 bases that match TRBD2. The germline gives CDR1 SGHRS, CDR2 YFSETQ. There are 16 residues in the CDR3. After removal of 0 bases from V and 5 bases from J, the junction contained 9 bases not matched to a gene. This CDR3 is CASSLEAGADLETQYF. CDR3 DNA sequence: TGCGCCAGCAGCTTGGAAGCGGGGGCCGATTTGGAGACCCAGTACTTC.

CDR3 sequence: CASSHGTGNEQYF. For the CDR3, the DNA is TGCGCCAGCAGCCACGGGACAGGTAATGAGCAGTACTTC. V gene TRBV5-1 combines with J gene TRBJ2-7; TRBD1 agrees at 8 bases. Germline-derived CDR1 and CDR2 are SGHRS and YFSETQ. The CDR3 runs 13 residues. V shed 4 bases, J shed 7 bases, and the junction held 7 bases outside the gene matches.

V is TRBV10-1 and J is TRBJ2-3; D uncertain. Germline V lookup: CDR1 WNHNN, CDR2 SYGVQD (reference sequence). The CDR3 has 14 amino acids. The V and J ends lost 3 bases and 5 bases respectively, with 12 bases between them. CDR3 DNA sequence: TGCGCCAGCAGTGACTCCAACGAGGTAGATACGCAGTATTTT. Translating it yields CASSDSNEVDTQYF.

The chain has TRBV27 and TRBJ1-2; 7 nucleotides match TRBD1. V was clipped by 6 bases and J by 8 bases; unmatched bases: 3. CDR3 length: 11 amino acids. Germline CDR1 is MNHEY and CDR2 is SMNVEV (reference sequence). CDR3 sequence (DNA): TGTGCCAGCAGGACAGGGTCCGGCTACACCTTC. Translating gives CASRTGSGYTF.

The chain is built from TRBV2 and TRBJ2-1; D is possibly TRBD2 (6 bases). CDR3 size: 12 residues. Deletions cut 7 bases from V and 6 bases from J, with 10 bases between. Germline values: CDR1 SNHLY, CDR2 FYNNEI. In DNA form, the CDR3 reads TGTGCCAGCAAGGGGCGGGGCAATGAGCAGTTCTTC. Translating gives CASKGRGNEQFF.